The rows below give T cell receptor beta chains drawn from one sample of a study of cytomegalovirus exposure and HLA in healthy donors. The method was immunoSEQ multiplex PCR; TCRdb's version includes in-frame clones alone and lacks a portion of them. Counted here are under 130,000 clones, 77% occurring once; the ten biggest clones make up 7.5% to 10%. Source material: PBMCs. Every receptor here comes from a woman aged 40 to 50 in good health and CMV-seropositive. CDR3s include the opening cysteine and the closing phenylalanine or tryptophan. The D gene is left open where the match is weak. Clone size, where shown, is once, few, many, or a class for clones that have expanded.

clone_size: .; v_call: TRBV1; d_call: .; j_call: TRBJ2-7; cdr3_aa: CTSSQDQDRGYTLPYEQYF; cdr3_nt: TGCACCAGCAGCCAAGATCAGGACAGGGGGTACACCTTACCCTACGAGCAGTACTTC
clone_size: .; v_call: TRBV11-1; d_call: TRBD1; j_call: TRBJ2-7; cdr3_aa: CASSSSSGTAYEQYF; cdr3_nt: TGTGCCAGCAGCTCGAGTTCCGGGACAGCTTACGAGCAGTACTTC
clone_size: .; v_call: TRBV7-6; d_call: TRBD1; j_call: TRBJ1-2; cdr3_aa: CASSPGQGYGYTF; cdr3_nt: TGTGCCAGCAGCCCGGGACAGGGATATGGCTACACCTTC
clone_size: .; v_call: TRBV4-3; d_call: TRBD1; j_call: TRBJ1-6; cdr3_aa: CASSQIQGARGSPLHF; cdr3_nt: TGCGCCAGCAGCCAAATTCAGGGGGCGCGGGGTTCACCCCTCCACTTT
clone_size: .; v_call: TRBV13; d_call: .; j_call: TRBJ1-5; cdr3_aa: CASSLGPRVSQPQHF; cdr3_nt: TGTGCCAGCAGCTTAGGCCCGAGGGTCAGTCAGCCCCAGCATTTT
clone_size: .; v_call: TRBV7-9; d_call: .; j_call: TRBJ2-1; cdr3_aa: CASSPPSFGGNEQFF; cdr3_nt: TGTGCCAGCAGCCCACCGTCGTTCGGGGGCAATGAGCAGTTCTTC
clone_size: .; v_call: TRBV5-1; d_call: TRBD2; j_call: TRBJ2-1; cdr3_aa: CASSLGERGLGGYNEQFF; cdr3_nt: TGCGCCAGCAGCTTGGGCGAAAGGGGACTAGGCGGCTACAATGAGCAGTTCTTC
clone_size: .; v_call: TRBV5-4; d_call: .; j_call: TRBJ1-2; cdr3_aa: CASSSFDSGYTF; cdr3_nt: TGTGCCAGCAGCTCGTTTGACTCGGGGTACACCTTC
clone_size: .; v_call: TRBV7-9; d_call: TRBD1; j_call: TRBJ1-2; cdr3_aa: CASSLDGGQSSF; cdr3_nt: TGTGCCAGCAGCTTAGATGGGGGACAGAGTTCCTTC
clone_size: .; v_call: TRBV7-3; d_call: TRBD2; j_call: TRBJ2-3; cdr3_aa: CASSRRGEILDTQYF; cdr3_nt: TGTGCCAGCAGCAGGCGGGGGGAGATTTTGGATACGCAGTATTTT
clone_size: .; v_call: TRBV7-9; d_call: TRBD1; j_call: TRBJ2-1; cdr3_aa: CASSFRTGAYNEQFF; cdr3_nt: TGTGCCAGCAGCTTTAGGACAGGGGCCTACAATGAGCAGTTCTTC
clone_size: .; v_call: TRBV12-5; d_call: .; j_call: TRBJ2-1; cdr3_aa: CASGLPDLRGTYNEQFF; cdr3_nt: TGTGCTAGTGGTTTGCCGGATTTGCGGGGAACCTACAATGAGCAGTTCTTC
clone_size: .; v_call: TRBV29-1; d_call: TRBD2; j_call: TRBJ2-3; cdr3_aa: CSALGLAGGSASTDTQYF; cdr3_nt: TGCAGCGCTTTAGGACTAGCGGGAGGGTCGGCTTCTACAGATACGCAGTATTTT
clone_size: .; v_call: TRBV15; d_call: .; j_call: TRBJ2-2; cdr3_aa: CATSRDPNFRGATGELFF; cdr3_nt: TGTGCCACCAGCAGAGATCCCAATTTTAGGGGCGCAACCGGGGAGCTGTTTTTT
clone_size: .; v_call: TRBV7-8; d_call: TRBD1; j_call: TRBJ1-1; cdr3_aa: CASSYKPGGKAFF; cdr3_nt: TGTGCCAGCAGCTACAAGCCAGGGGGCAAAGCTTTCTTT
clone_size: .; v_call: TRBV5-1; d_call: .; j_call: TRBJ1-3; cdr3_aa: CASSADRPVAGNTIYF; cdr3_nt: TGCGCCAGCAGCGCTGACCGGCCGGTAGCAGGAAACACCATATATTTT
clone_size: .; v_call: TRBV7-9; d_call: .; j_call: TRBJ1-3; cdr3_aa: CASSLYRRGTGNTIYF; cdr3_nt: TGTGCCAGCAGCCTCTACCGCAGAGGAACTGGAAACACCATATATTTT
clone_size: .; v_call: TRBV4-2; d_call: .; j_call: TRBJ2-1; cdr3_aa: CASSQDAPPRNNEQFF; cdr3_nt: TGTGCCAGCAGCCAAGACGCCCCCCCCAGAAACAATGAGCAGTTCTTC
clone_size: few; v_call: TRBV5-5; d_call: TRBD1; j_call: TRBJ1-1; cdr3_aa: CASSLLPGQDAEAFF; cdr3_nt: TGTGCCAGCAGCCTACTTCCGGGACAGGACGCTGAAGCTTTCTTT
clone_size: .; v_call: TRBV7-9; d_call: TRBD2; j_call: TRBJ2-2; cdr3_aa: CSSSRLAGDRKNTGELFF; cdr3_nt: TGTTCCAGCAGCCGACTAGCGGGGGACCGAAAGAACACCGGGGAGCTGTTTTTT
clone_size: .; v_call: TRBV5-1; d_call: TRBD2; j_call: TRBJ2-3; cdr3_aa: CASSLELAGVGTDTQYF; cdr3_nt: TGCGCCAGCAGCTTGGAGCTAGCGGGAGTCGGCACAGATACGCAGTATTTT
clone_size: .; v_call: TRBV27; d_call: .; j_call: TRBJ1-1; cdr3_aa: CASSTQGINTEAFF; cdr3_nt: TGTGCCAGCAGTACGCAGGGTATAAACACTGAAGCTTTCTTT
clone_size: few; v_call: TRBV4-2; d_call: TRBD2; j_call: TRBJ2-1; cdr3_aa: CASSQASGIWNEQFF; cdr3_nt: TGTGCCAGCAGCCAAGCCAGCGGGATCTGGAATGAGCAGTTCTTC
clone_size: .; v_call: TRBV4-1; d_call: .; j_call: TRBJ2-1; cdr3_aa: CASRTFATTDNEQFF; cdr3_nt: TGCGCCAGCAGGACCTTTGCTACTACGGACAATGAGCAGTTCTTC
clone_size: .; v_call: TRBV11-2; d_call: TRBD1; j_call: TRBJ1-2; cdr3_aa: CASSVRGGQGGLYGYTF; cdr3_nt: TGTGCCAGCAGCGTGAGGGGGGGACAGGGCGGACTCTATGGCTACACCTTT
clone_size: .; v_call: TRBV9; d_call: .; j_call: TRBJ1-3; cdr3_aa: CASSSTTLQGATGNTIYF; cdr3_nt: TGTGCCAGCAGCTCAACCACCCTGCAGGGTGCCACTGGAAACACCATATATTTT
clone_size: .; v_call: TRBV7-9; d_call: .; j_call: TRBJ2-1; cdr3_aa: CSSSAPAASSYNEQFF; cdr3_nt: TGTTCCAGCAGCGCCCCAGCGGCAAGCTCCTACAATGAGCAGTTCTTC
clone_size: .; v_call: TRBV28; d_call: .; j_call: TRBJ1-2; cdr3_aa: CASTDGRGGYGYTF; cdr3_nt: TGTGCCAGCACCGACGGTAGGGGGGGATATGGCTACACCTTC
clone_size: .; v_call: TRBV5-1; d_call: .; j_call: TRBJ1-5; cdr3_aa: CASSLDVDQPQHF; cdr3_nt: TGCGCCAGCAGCTTGGACGTAGATCAGCCCCAGCATTTT
clone_size: .; v_call: TRBV7-6; d_call: .; j_call: TRBJ2-1; cdr3_aa: CASSFLFKRSYNEQFF; cdr3_nt: TGTGCCAGCAGCTTCCTCTTCAAGCGGAGCTACAATGAGCAGTTCTTC
clone_size: .; v_call: TRBV7-9; d_call: TRBD1; j_call: TRBJ1-2; cdr3_aa: CASSLTGTGHNYGYTF; cdr3_nt: TGTGCCAGCAGCTTAACCGGGACAGGGCATAACTATGGCTACACCTTC
clone_size: few; v_call: TRBV18; d_call: .; j_call: TRBJ2-1; cdr3_aa: CASSPRGSSGNEQFF; cdr3_nt: TGTGCCAGCTCACCTCGGGGGTCCTCCGGGAATGAGCAGTTCTTC
clone_size: .; v_call: TRBV14; d_call: TRBD1; j_call: TRBJ2-1; cdr3_aa: CASSPMSWDSTYNEQFF; cdr3_nt: TGTGCCAGCAGCCCAATGAGCTGGGACAGTACCTACAATGAGCAGTTCTTC
clone_size: .; v_call: TRBV7-8; d_call: .; j_call: TRBJ2-1; cdr3_aa: CASSPFRTLTYNEQFF; cdr3_nt: TGTGCCAGCAGCCCCTTTAGGACTCTTACCTACAATGAGCAGTTCTTC
clone_size: .; v_call: TRBV10-3; d_call: .; j_call: TRBJ2-7; cdr3_aa: CAIWTEKEYEQYF; cdr3_nt: TGTGCCATATGGACAGAAAAAGAGTACGAGCAGTACTTC